Listed below are T cell receptor beta chains from one sample, sequenced in a study of cytomegalovirus exposure and HLA in healthy donors. Produced via immunoSEQ multiplex PCR; TCRdb's table is partial and in-frame only. Among roughly 150,000 clones listed, approximately 88% were seen once. Sequenced sample: PBMCs. These receptors were taken from a boy aged 2 to 9 in good health and CMV-seronegative. Both conserved end residues are part of each CDR3. The order of the fields is CDR3 DNA, CDR3 protein, V gene, J gene, clone size, D gene. A D gene is named only where the DNA matches it firmly. Clone size appears in some rows only: once, few, many, or a class for an expanded clone.

CDR3 DNA: TGTGCCAGCAGTTTACAATTAGGGGGCGAGTACAATGAGCAGTTCTTC; CDR3 protein: CASSLQLGGEYNEQFF; V gene: TRBV28; J gene: TRBJ2-1; clone size: NA; D gene: TRBD1
CDR3 DNA: TGTGCCAGCAGCTTAGACGGGAGGGCCTTCGGGGAGCTGTTTTTT; CDR3 protein: CASSLDGRAFGELFF; V gene: TRBV7-2; J gene: TRBJ2-2; clone size: NA; D gene: TRBD2
CDR3 DNA: TGTGCCAGCAGCTTAGGAGGTACTAATTCACCCCTCCACTTT; CDR3 protein: CASSLGGTNSPLHF; V gene: TRBV7-2; J gene: TRBJ1-6; clone size: NA; D gene: NA
CDR3 DNA: TGTGCCAGCAGCTTAGGACAGACCAATGAGCAGTTCTTC; CDR3 protein: CASSLGQTNEQFF; V gene: TRBV7-8; J gene: TRBJ2-1; clone size: NA; D gene: NA
CDR3 DNA: TGTGCCAGCAGCCGTCTGGCAGGGGGCACACTGGATCAGCCCCAGCATTTT; CDR3 protein: CASSRLAGGTLDQPQHF; V gene: TRBV28; J gene: TRBJ1-5; clone size: NA; D gene: TRBD1
CDR3 DNA: TGTGCCAGCAGCGTAGGAGCGGGAGCGGGCAATGAGCAGTTCTTC; CDR3 protein: CASSVGAGAGNEQFF; V gene: TRBV9; J gene: TRBJ2-1; clone size: once; D gene: TRBD2
CDR3 DNA: TGTGCCAGCAGTGAAGCGGGACAGGCCTATGGCTACACCTTC; CDR3 protein: CASSEAGQAYGYTF; V gene: TRBV6-1; J gene: TRBJ1-2; clone size: NA; D gene: TRBD1
CDR3 DNA: TGTGCCAGCAGTTGGTATGGCCGGAACACTGAAGCTTTCTTT; CDR3 protein: CASSWYGRNTEAFF; V gene: TRBV27; J gene: TRBJ1-1; clone size: NA; D gene: NA
CDR3 DNA: TGTGCCAGCAGTTTAGGGACTAGCGGGGACCATAGGTCCTACAATGAGCAGTTCTTC; CDR3 protein: CASSLGTSGDHRSYNEQFF; V gene: TRBV28; J gene: TRBJ2-1; clone size: NA; D gene: TRBD2
CDR3 DNA: TGTGCCAGCAGCTTAGAGGGCAGGGGAGACGAGACCCAGTACTTC; CDR3 protein: CASSLEGRGDETQYF; V gene: TRBV13; J gene: TRBJ2-5; clone size: NA; D gene: NA
CDR3 DNA: TGTGCCAGCAGCGTCCCAGCGGGAGGGGGTGAGCAGTTCTTC; CDR3 protein: CASSVPAGGGEQFF; V gene: TRBV9; J gene: TRBJ2-1; clone size: few; D gene: TRBD2
CDR3 DNA: TGTGCCAGCACGCAGGGTAGGGACTATGGCTACACCTTC; CDR3 protein: CASTQGRDYGYTF; V gene: TRBV2; J gene: TRBJ1-2; clone size: NA; D gene: NA
CDR3 DNA: TGTGCCTGGAGAGTCACCGGGACAGGGGGGCATGGCTACACCTTC; CDR3 protein: CAWRVTGTGGHGYTF; V gene: TRBV30; J gene: TRBJ1-2; clone size: NA; D gene: TRBD1
CDR3 DNA: TGTGCCTGGAGTTTTGGATTTCAGGGGTCCTCTGGCTACACCTTC; CDR3 protein: CAWSFGFQGSSGYTF; V gene: TRBV30; J gene: TRBJ1-2; clone size: NA; D gene: NA
CDR3 DNA: TGTGCCAGCAGCTTGTTTCTGAGTATGAACACTGAAGCTTTCTTT; CDR3 protein: CASSLFLSMNTEAFF; V gene: TRBV5-6; J gene: TRBJ1-1; clone size: few; D gene: NA
CDR3 DNA: TGTGCCAGCAGCTTTGGAGGATCCCGTTCTGGAAACACCATATATTTT; CDR3 protein: CASSFGGSRSGNTIYF; V gene: TRBV5-4; J gene: TRBJ1-3; clone size: NA; D gene: NA
CDR3 DNA: TGCGCCAGCAGTCGTACTACCGGGACAGGGGGGAGCAATGAGCAGTTCTTC; CDR3 protein: CASSRTTGTGGSNEQFF; V gene: TRBV5-1; J gene: TRBJ2-1; clone size: NA; D gene: TRBD1
CDR3 DNA: TGTGCCAGCAGTCCCAGCGGAAGGGCAGATACGCAGTATTTT; CDR3 protein: CASSPSGRADTQYF; V gene: TRBV28; J gene: TRBJ2-3; clone size: NA; D gene: NA
CDR3 DNA: TGCGCCAGCAGCTCCGGGGACTCGTACAATGAGCAGTTCTTC; CDR3 protein: CASSSGDSYNEQFF; V gene: TRBV5-1; J gene: TRBJ2-1; clone size: NA; D gene: NA
CDR3 DNA: TGTGCCTGGACCCATGAAGGAGTAGCCAAAAACATTCAGTACTTC; CDR3 protein: CAWTHEGVAKNIQYF; V gene: TRBV30; J gene: TRBJ2-4; clone size: NA; D gene: NA
CDR3 DNA: TGTGCCAGCAGCCGGACTAGCGGGGCCTCTAGCACAGATACGCAGTATTTT; CDR3 protein: CASSRTSGASSTDTQYF; V gene: TRBV9; J gene: TRBJ2-3; clone size: NA; D gene: TRBD2
CDR3 DNA: TGTGCCAGCAGCTTAGCGAAGACAGCGAATGAGCAGTTCTTC; CDR3 protein: CASSLAKTANEQFF; V gene: TRBV7-9; J gene: TRBJ2-1; clone size: NA; D gene: NA
CDR3 DNA: TGTGCCAGCAGCCAAGGACCAACTTCCGGGGAGAACACTGAAGCTTTCTTT; CDR3 protein: CASSQGPTSGENTEAFF; V gene: TRBV4-2; J gene: TRBJ1-1; clone size: NA; D gene: NA